The 13 T cell receptor beta chains presented below share a single source sample, sequenced in a study of PD-1 blockade in classical Hodgkin lymphoma. This table comes from immunoSEQ multiplex PCR, and its TCRdb copy is limited to in-frame clones, with some not included. The sample carries around 30,000 clones, roughly 91% recorded once. Time point defined: newly diagnosed, previously untreated cHL patient sample. CD4+ T cells were purified from thawed PBMCs by magnetic negative selection. The specimen was CD4+ T cells from blood. These receptors came from a human donor with classical Hodgkin lymphoma.

The genes are TRBV7-9 and TRBJ1-2; the D gene is possibly TRBD1 (5 bases). The CDR3 is 14 amino acids. Germline V CDR1 and CDR2: SEHNR, FQNEAQ (reference sequence). V lost 4 bases and J 3 bases, leaving 12 bases between the germline ends. CDR3 bases: TGTGCCAGCAGCTCCGGGGGTTTGGACTATGGCTACACCTTC. Its protein product is CASSSGGLDYGYTF.

V gene TRBV15 combines with J gene TRBJ2-7; tentative D call: TRBD2 (6 bases). CDR3 length: 13 residues. Per the germline V gene, CDR1 is LNHNV and CDR2 is YYDKDF (reference sequence). The V end was cut by 4 bases, the J end by 6 bases, with 13 bases between. Here the CDR3 DNA reads TGTGCCACCAGCACAGCGGGCCGGGGCGAGCAGTACTTC. Amino acid sequence: CATSTAGRGEQYF.

This clone was counted between two and nine times. The chain carries TRBV28 and TRBJ1-2; 8 bases fit TRBD1. This CDR3 is built from 13 residues. CDR1 and CDR2 from the germline V gene are MDHEN and SYDVKM. Unmatched junction bases numbered 3, after V lost 5 bases and J lost 4 bases. The CDR3 sequence: CASSEQGVYGYTF. The DNA for the CDR3 is TGTGCCAGCAGTGAACAGGGGGTCTATGGCTACACCTTC.

This chain connects TRBV7-2 to TRBJ2-5; D gene ambiguous. The CDR3 sequence is 13 residues long. Germline V gives CDR1 SGHTA, CDR2 FQGNSA. V was cut by 1 base and J by 5 bases, with 8 bases left in between. The CDR3 DNA sequence: TGTGCCAGCAGCTTAGAGAGGCGCGAGACCCAGTACTTC. As protein: CASSLERRETQYF.

The chain carries TRBV9 and TRBJ1-4; maybe TRBD1 (5 bases). CDR1 is SGDLS and CDR2 is YYNGEE in the germline V gene. Trimming took 1 base from V and 8 from J, leaving 18 bases between them. This CDR3 contains 16 residues. In nucleotides, the CDR3 is TGTGCCAGCAGCGTAACCGACAGCCGGAAGGGGGAAAAACTGTTTTTT. Translating it yields CASSVTDSRKGEKLFF.

The chain links TRBV19 to TRBJ1-2; D is perhaps TRBD1 (6 bases). Germline V CDR1 and CDR2: LNHDA, SQIVND (reference sequence). This CDR3 has 14 amino acids. Trimming removed 7 bases from V and 6 bases from J, with 18 bases in between. CDR3 loop: CASKTGNIENGYTF. CDR3 DNA sequence: TGTGCCAGTAAAACAGGGAATATCGAAAATGGCTACACCTTC.

The chain has TRBV4-2 and TRBJ1-5; no clear D. The V gene's germline CDR1 is LGHNA and CDR2 YNFKEQ. CDR3 length equals 16 residues. V was clipped by 0 bases and J by 0 bases, with 9 bases between them. The CDR3 spells CASSQDWVNSNQPQHF. In DNA, the CDR3 is TGTGCCAGCAGCCAAGACTGGGTTAATAGCAATCAGCCCCAGCATTTT.

This clone was seen a few times. The V and J genes are TRBV6-1 and TRBJ1-2; TRBD1 might be the D (6 bases). V shed 0 bases and J shed 8 bases, with 13 bases lying between them. This CDR3 is 14 amino acids long. CDR1 is MNHNS, CDR2 SASEGT, per germline. The DNA for the CDR3 is TGTGCCAGCAGTGAAGCATGGGGGGCAGAGGGCTACACCTTC. It encodes CASSEAWGAEGYTF.

The chain employs TRBV7-2 and TRBJ2-1; D assignment may be TRBD1 or TRBD2 (5 bases each). Germline CDR1 reads SGHTA; CDR2 reads FQGNSA. CDR3 length: 12 amino acids. The V end was cut by 4 bases, the J end by 14 bases, with 15 bases between. The CDR3 sequence: CASSSPGRGEFF. DNA of the CDR3: TGTGCCAGCAGCTCCCCGGGACGTGGGGAGTTCTTC.

The chain joins TRBV11-2 to TRBJ1-2; no clear D. Germline CDR1 reads SGHAT; CDR2 reads FQNNGV. Trimming pared 6 bases from V and 4 bases from J, leaving 15 bases between. The CDR3 has 14 residues. In nucleotides, the CDR3 is TGTGCCAGCAGACCGAGACCAGCTAGCTATGGCTACACCTTC. It yields the protein CASRPRPASYGYTF.

This chain connects TRBV2 to TRBJ1-5; no firm D call. The CDR3 contains 14 residues. Germline loops: CDR1 SNHLY, CDR2 FYNNEI. V gave up 4 bases and J gave up 0 bases, with 7 bases separating them. As DNA, the CDR3 is TGTGCCAGCAGTGTGGAGTATAGCAATCAGCCCCAGCATTTT. As protein: CASSVEYSNQPQHF.

The chain has TRBV28 and TRBJ2-7, with a weak D call TRBD2 (5 bases). CDR3 length equals 14 residues. Trimming cost V 7 bases and J 2 bases, with 15 bases left between them. Germline V gene sequence: CDR1 MDHEN, CDR2 SYDVKM. The CDR3 loop reads CASNGGRTPYEQYF. In nucleotides, the CDR3 is TGTGCCAGCAATGGAGGCAGGACTCCCTACGAGCAGTACTTC.

The chain links TRBV7-9 to TRBJ1-1, with D unclear. Germline CDR1 reads SEHNR; CDR2 reads FQNEAQ (reference sequence). The CDR3 covers 14 residues. Deletions cut 5 bases from V and 1 base from J, with 11 bases between. CDR3 region: CASSRQAANTEAFF. CDR3 sequence (DNA): TGTGCCAGCAGCCGCCAGGCGGCGAACACTGAAGCTTTCTTT.